This T cell receptor beta chain was profiled in a study of blood T cell repertoires in COVID-19. Assay: immunoSEQ multiplex PCR; the TCRdb copy retains only in-frame clones and omits some. The sample has some 150,000 clones, around 87% seen once. The CDR3 is 15 residues long. Looked up from germline, CDR1 is SGHAT and CDR2 is FQDESV (reference sequence). The V end was cut by 3 bases, the J end by 4 bases, with 13 bases between. V usage is TRBV11-1 and J usage is TRBJ2-1, with D tentatively TRBD1 (6 bases). This TCR derives from a woman in her 30s with acute COVID-19. Sequenced material: PBMCs or T cells enriched from blood (not recorded which). DNA for the CDR3: TGTGCCAGCAGCTTCACGCCAGGGGCTTACAATGAGCAGTTCTTC. The encoded protein is CASSFTPGAYNEQFF.